The sequence of this T cell receptor (beta chain) was determined in a study of T cells in Graves' hyperthyroidism and ophthalmopathy (dated by TCRdb to between 2018 and 2021). Context from the whole study: Peripheral blood samples were taken at the time of initial diagnosis, prior to any treatment. The approximately 90 discovery patients were divided at random into training and test sets in a 7:3 ratio. The paper reports TCR Vbeta CDR3 sequencing of roughly 140 peripheral blood samples: around 45 ophthalmopathy, about 75 hyperthyroidism and 17 progressor patients. A discovery cohort of 95 to 100 patients, approximately 44 with Graves' ophthalmopathy and fewer than 65 with stable Graves' hyperthyroidism, was used to find distinguishing TCR V-J signatures. Prospective prediction of ophthalmopathy was tested in an independent validation cohort consisting of fewer than 20 hyperthyroidism patients and more than 15 patients who later progressed to ophthalmopathy. In several Graves' hyperthyroidism patients, the study also compared T-cell repertoires from thyroid tissue with T-cell repertoires from blood. Following sampling, methimazole starting at 30 mg daily was given to hyperthyroidism patients, and high-dose intravenous methylprednisolone was given to ophthalmopathy patients.

Stable Graves' hyperthyroidism was defined as no progression to ophthalmopathy during 18 months of follow-up. The hyperthyroidism patients were between 18 and 65 years old and newly diagnosed, with a disease duration of less than 2 months. The study excluded patients with uncontrolled infections, other autoimmune diseases, pregnancy or lactation. Diagnoses were based on clinical symptoms, serum thyroxine and TRAb, thyroid ultrasound and orbital computed tomography. PBMCs were isolated from roughly 10 ml of fresh peripheral blood by Ficoll-Paque density gradient centrifugation. Total RNA was extracted using Trizol reagent, and RNA quality was assessed on an Agilent 2100 Bioanalyzer. Study-wide findings and limitations: During validation, the model predicted progression to ophthalmopathy a median of around six months ahead of onset, with almost 71% sensitivity and roughly 72% specificity. Sample size was not statistically predetermined, and blinding of investigators to group allocation was not performed. A 13 V-J signature model separated ophthalmopathy from stable hyperthyroidism, with about 90% sensitivity and roughly 82% specificity in cross-validation and 80%/75% in testing. Most expanded thyroid clonotypes (frequency above 0.001) were also detected in blood, suggesting blood repertoires may reflect thyroid immune responses.

The TCR beta CDR3 regions were amplified from the RNA transcripts. The first round of RT-PCR for the TCR CDR3 was performed with the HTBI primer set and the Qiagen OneStep RT-PCR kit. A second multiplex PCR round built the libraries, followed by size selection and purification. Sequencing of the libraries was done on an Illumina HiSeq2000 using paired-end 100 bp reads. The study's processing was this. SOAPnuke was used to process the raw data, throwing out any read that contained adapters or uncalled bases, had a mean Phred below 15, or lacked an exact constant-primer or identifier match. COPE v1.2.5 was used to merge high-quality paired reads, and clonotypes were defined as unique nucleotide sequences. MiTCR v1.1 was used to align clonotypes to the IMGT TRBV, TRBD and TRBJ reference segments. Only V-J combinations with frequency above 0.0001, covering about 99% of repertoires, were analysed. The TCS score was defined as F50 (clonal expansion) divided by E x V (chaos), with BLOSUM62-based TCRdist calculated between CDR3 peptides within each V-J. Welch's t-statistics and random forest reduced roughly 540 V-J features to 13, which were used in a naive Bayes classifier (R e1071). TCRdb ran its own pipeline on the public reads, namely fastp trimming at Q25 and MiXCR clone calling, and kept in-frame beta chains. A single entry per CDR3 protein holds the most common genes and DNA from its merged rows. TCRdb's processing, not the study's, gives the V and J calls here. The sample includes under 400,000 distinct CDR3 sequences, with 20% to 25% observed a single time. The leading ten clones occupy 70% to 75% of the sample.

Measured from the cysteine to the phenylalanine, the CDR3 is 13 residues long. Of all the DNA, just the CDR3 is kept, 39 bases in frame from base 1. V is cut by 5 bases and J by 2 bases, and the space between the germline ends is 8 bases. CDR1 and CDR2 are drawn from the germline V gene: SGHTA, FQGTGA. Ten or more counts support this clonotype. Its antigen target is currently unknown. The record has no base qualities; no much larger clone is one base away. The TCR was taken from a man between 50 and 59 years old with Graves' hyperthyroidism. The V and J segments used are TRBV7-3 and TRBJ2-3; no D segment can be confidently identified. Sequencing was performed on blood. The CDR3: CASSLGPTDTQYF. At the DNA level, the sequence is TGTGCCAGCAGCCTCGGACCCACAGATACGCAGTATTTT.